Presented here are 12 T cell receptor beta chains from one specimen sequenced in a study of CD8+ T cells in alopecia areata. Extracted RNA was reverse transcribed, and the resulting cDNA served as sequencing template. The data were produced by immunoSEQ multiplex PCR, yet TCRdb's version contains in-frame clones alone and is incomplete. The sample lists about 300,000 clones, about 62% occurring once. As for treatment: oral pan-JAK inhibitor, 5-10 mg twice daily. The sequencing used CD4+ T cells sorted from blood, collected at week 24, from a patient treated with tofacitinib. Receptor source: a human donor with alopecia areata.

The gene calls are TRBV27 and TRBJ2-5, with D unresolved. Germline assignment: CDR1 MNHEY and CDR2 SMNVEV (reference sequence). The CDR3 is 13 residues long. Trimming pared 6 bases from V and 10 bases from J, leaving 18 bases between. CDR3 sequence reads: CASSPQNGPFQYF. CDR3 nucleotides: TGTGCCAGCAGCCCCCAGAATGGTCCGTTCCAGTACTTC.

This clone was found a few times. The chain has TRBV7-8 and TRBJ2-7; 7 nucleotides line up with TRBD1. Trimming at V came to 5 bases and at J to 1 base, leaving 8 bases not matched to a gene. The CDR3 runs to 15 residues. The germline V gene has CDR1 SGHVS and CDR2 FQNEAQ. CDR3 protein: CASSPRDSSSYEQYF. The CDR3 bases are TGTGCCAGCAGCCCTCGGGACAGTTCATCCTACGAGCAGTACTTC.

The chain joins TRBV2 to TRBJ2-5; TRBD2 aligns across 12 bases. V lost 5 bases to trimming and J lost 4 bases; unmatched junction nucleotides: 5. This CDR3 region has 15 residues. Per germline, CDR1 SNHLY and CDR2 FYNNEI. CDR3 residues: CASSITSGGPETQYF. DNA of the CDR3: TGTGCCAGCAGTATTACTAGCGGGGGGCCAGAGACCCAGTACTTC.

This sequence joins TRBV7-2 and TRBJ2-1, with D uncertain. Germline V gene sequence: CDR1 SGHTA, CDR2 FQGNSA. V lost 3 bases, J lost 2 bases, and 14 bases lay in between. This CDR3 spans 16 amino acids. This CDR3 reads CASSFRAPFTYNEQFF. For the CDR3, the DNA is TGTGCCAGCAGCTTTCGAGCTCCGTTTACCTACAATGAGCAGTTCTTC.

J is TRBJ2-7 and V is TRBV5-6; 9 bases align to TRBD1. The CDR3 sequence is 15 residues long. In germline, CDR1 is SGHDT, CDR2 YYEEEE. V trimming: 4 bases; J trimming: 0 bases; junction bases outside the gene matches: 5. The CDR3 DNA sequence: TGTGCCAGCAGCGGGGACAGGGCGGCCTCCTACGAGCAGTACTTC. Encoded protein: CASSGDRAASYEQYF.

V is TRBV30 and J is TRBJ1-2, with D possibly being TRBD1 (5 bases). V dropped 2 bases and J dropped 7 bases, with 17 bases sitting between them. The CDR3 sequence is 14 residues long. CDR1 and CDR2 from the germline V gene are GTSNPN and SVGIG (reference sequence). The CDR3 DNA follows: TGTGCCTGGAGTCCCATAGGGGAAGGAGGTGGCTACACCTTC. Protein product: CAWSPIGEGGGYTF.

This clone was observed a handful of times. The rearrangement links TRBV14 to TRBJ2-7; 14 nucleotides align to TRBD2. The length of the CDR3 is 16 residues. The trim removed 4 bases at V and 2 bases at J, leaving 4 bases unmatched. Per germline, CDR1 SGHDN and CDR2 FVKESK. CDR3 sequence (DNA): TGTGCCAGCAGCCCCCGGGGACTAGCGGGGGCCTACGAGCAGTACTTC. Amino acids: CASSPRGLAGAYEQYF.

J is TRBJ1-2 and V is TRBV5-1, with TRBD1 as a possible D gene (6 bases). Looked up from germline, CDR1 is SGHRS and CDR2 is YFSETQ. The V end was cut by 6 bases, the J end by 4 bases, with 10 bases between. This CDR3 region has 12 residues. The CDR3 DNA reads as TGCGCCAGCAAACAGGACAGCTATGGCTACACCTTC. Encoded protein: CASKQDSYGYTF.

The chain recombines TRBV30 with TRBJ1-4, with TRBD1 as a possible D gene (5 bases). CDR1 and CDR2 (germline): GTSNPN, SVGIG (reference sequence). Trimming removed 0 bases from V and 0 bases from J, with 8 bases in between. The CDR3 covers 15 residues. Here the CDR3 DNA reads TGTGCCTGGAGTGTAGGGGAGACAACTAATGAAAAACTGTTTTTT. As protein: CAWSVGETTNEKLFF.

The chain recombines TRBV2 with TRBJ1-1; 8 bases match TRBD1. The germline V gene has CDR1 SNHLY and CDR2 FYNNEI. V was pared by 4 bases and J by 3 bases, with 1 base of the junction left unmatched. The CDR3 totals 13 residues. This CDR3 is CASSGQGYTEAFF. In DNA form, the CDR3 reads TGTGCCAGCAGTGGACAGGGGTACACTGAAGCTTTCTTT.

This clone has only a few counts. The chain carries TRBV5-1 and TRBJ2-1; TRBD1 matches at 7 bases. The CDR3 consists of 15 residues. The J segment lost 3 bases and the V segment lost 0 bases, leaving 3 bases of the junction unmatched. CDR1 is SGHRS and CDR2 is YFSETQ in the germline V gene. The CDR3 nucleotides read TGCGCCAGCAGCTTGGAGGGACAGAACTACAATGAGCAGTTCTTC. This translates into CASSLEGQNYNEQFF.

The gene calls are TRBV2 and TRBJ2-2, with D maybe TRBD1 (6 bases). The CDR3 has 14 residues. V dropped 8 bases and J dropped 2 bases, with 12 bases sitting between them. The germline V gene has CDR1 SNHLY and CDR2 FYNNEI. The CDR3 DNA follows: TGTGCCAGCGACGACAGGCGAAACACCGGGGAGCTGTTTTTT. It yields the protein CASDDRRNTGELFF.